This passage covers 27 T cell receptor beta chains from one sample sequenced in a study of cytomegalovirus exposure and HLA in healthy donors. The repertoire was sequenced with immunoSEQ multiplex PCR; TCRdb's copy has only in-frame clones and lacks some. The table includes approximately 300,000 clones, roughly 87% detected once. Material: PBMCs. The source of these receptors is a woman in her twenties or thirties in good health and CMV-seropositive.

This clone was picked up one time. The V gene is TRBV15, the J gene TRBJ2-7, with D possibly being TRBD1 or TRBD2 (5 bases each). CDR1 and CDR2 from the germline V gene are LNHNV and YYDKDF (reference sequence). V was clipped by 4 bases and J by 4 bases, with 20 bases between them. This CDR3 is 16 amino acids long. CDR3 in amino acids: CATSKPGTDLVYEQYF. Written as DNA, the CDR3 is TGTGCCACCAGCAAACCTGGGACGGATTTGGTATACGAGCAGTACTTC. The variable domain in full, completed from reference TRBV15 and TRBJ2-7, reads DAMVIQNPRYQVTQFGKPVTLSCSQTLNHNVMYWYQQKSSQAPKLLFHYYDKDFNNEADTPDNFQSRRPNTSFCFLDIRSPGLGDTAMYLCATSKPGTDLVYEQYFGPGTRLTVT.

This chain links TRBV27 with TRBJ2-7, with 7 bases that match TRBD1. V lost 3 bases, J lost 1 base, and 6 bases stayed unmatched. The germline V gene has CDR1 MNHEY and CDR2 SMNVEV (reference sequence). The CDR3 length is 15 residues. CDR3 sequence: CASSFPGQKSYEQYF. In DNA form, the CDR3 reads TGTGCCAGCAGTTTTCCGGGACAGAAATCCTACGAGCAGTACTTC.

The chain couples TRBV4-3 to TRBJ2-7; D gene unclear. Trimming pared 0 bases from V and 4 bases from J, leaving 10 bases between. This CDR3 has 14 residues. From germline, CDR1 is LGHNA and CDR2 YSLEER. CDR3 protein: CASSQDQSRYEQYF. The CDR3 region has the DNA TGCGCCAGCAGCCAAGACCAGAGCAGATACGAGCAGTACTTC.

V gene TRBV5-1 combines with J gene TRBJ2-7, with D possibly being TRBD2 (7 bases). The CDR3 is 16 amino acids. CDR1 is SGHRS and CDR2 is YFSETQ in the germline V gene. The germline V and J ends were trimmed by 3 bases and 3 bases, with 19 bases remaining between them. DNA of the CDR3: TGCGCCAGCAGCTCCGGAGGGGGAGGGGAGAACTACGAGCAGTACTTC. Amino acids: CASSSGGGGENYEQYF.

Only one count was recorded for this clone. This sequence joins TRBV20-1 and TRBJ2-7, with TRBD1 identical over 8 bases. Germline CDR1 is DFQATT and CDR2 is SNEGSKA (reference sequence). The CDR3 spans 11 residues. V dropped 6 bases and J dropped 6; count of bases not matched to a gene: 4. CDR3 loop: CSAQGAIEQYF. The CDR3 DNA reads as TGCAGTGCCCAGGGGGCGATCGAGCAGTACTTC.

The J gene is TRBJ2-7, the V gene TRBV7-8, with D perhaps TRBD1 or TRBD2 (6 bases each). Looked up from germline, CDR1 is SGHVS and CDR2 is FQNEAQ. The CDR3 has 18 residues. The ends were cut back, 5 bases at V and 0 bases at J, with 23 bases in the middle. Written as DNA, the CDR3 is TGTGCCAGCAGCCAAACCAATCTCGTAGGGGGGTCCTCCTACGAGCAGTACTTC. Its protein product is CASSQTNLVGGSSYEQYF.

In DNA form, the CDR3 reads TGCGCCAGCAGCCAAGGGTTTGGTGAGCAGTTCTTC. Amino acid sequence: CASSQGFGEQFF. The chain couples TRBV4-1 to TRBJ2-1; D not certain. Germline values: CDR1 MGHRA, CDR2 YSYEKL. This CDR3 region has 12 residues. The ends were cut back, 1 base at V and 9 bases at J, with 7 bases in the middle.

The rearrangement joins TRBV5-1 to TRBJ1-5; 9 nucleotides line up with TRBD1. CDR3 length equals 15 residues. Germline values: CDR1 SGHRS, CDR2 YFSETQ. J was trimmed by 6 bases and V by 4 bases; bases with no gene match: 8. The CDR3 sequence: CASSPTTGGGQPQHF. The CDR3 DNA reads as TGCGCCAGCAGCCCAACCACAGGGGGCGGTCAGCCCCAGCATTTT.

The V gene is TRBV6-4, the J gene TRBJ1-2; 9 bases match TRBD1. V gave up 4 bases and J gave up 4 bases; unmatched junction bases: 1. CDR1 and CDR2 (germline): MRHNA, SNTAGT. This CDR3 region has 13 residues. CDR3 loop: CASSATGGYGYTF. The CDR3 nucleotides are TGTGCCAGCAGTGCGACAGGGGGCTATGGCTACACCTTC.

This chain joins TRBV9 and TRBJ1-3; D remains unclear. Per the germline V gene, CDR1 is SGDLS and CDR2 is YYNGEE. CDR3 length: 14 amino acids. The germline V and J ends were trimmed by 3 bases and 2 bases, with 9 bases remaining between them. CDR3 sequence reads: CASSARTTGNTIYF. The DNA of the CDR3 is TGTGCCAGCAGCGCCCGGACTACTGGAAACACCATATATTTT.

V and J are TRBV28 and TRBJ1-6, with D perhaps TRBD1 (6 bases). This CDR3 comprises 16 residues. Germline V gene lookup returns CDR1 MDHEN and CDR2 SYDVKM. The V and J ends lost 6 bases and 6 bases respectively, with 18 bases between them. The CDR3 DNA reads TGTGCCAGCAGGCTAACGGAGGGGGGATTTAATTCACCCCTCCACTTT. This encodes CASRLTEGGFNSPLHF.

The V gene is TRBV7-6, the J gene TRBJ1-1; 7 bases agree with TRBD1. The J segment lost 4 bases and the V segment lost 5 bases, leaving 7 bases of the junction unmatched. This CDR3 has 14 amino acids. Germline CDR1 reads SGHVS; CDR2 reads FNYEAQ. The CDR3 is CASSEGPGGTEAFF. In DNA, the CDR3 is TGTGCCAGCAGCGAGGGACCAGGGGGCACTGAAGCTTTCTTT. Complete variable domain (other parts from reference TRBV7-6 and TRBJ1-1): GAGVSQSPRYKVTKRGQDVALRCDPISGHVSLYWYRQALGQGPEFLTYFNYEAQQDKSGLPNDRFSAERPEGSISTLTIQRTEQRDSAMYRCASSEGPGGTEAFFGQGTRLTVV.

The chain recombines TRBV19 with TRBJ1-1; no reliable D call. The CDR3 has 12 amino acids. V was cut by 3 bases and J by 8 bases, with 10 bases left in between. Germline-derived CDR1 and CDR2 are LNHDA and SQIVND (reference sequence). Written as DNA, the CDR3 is TGTGCCAGTAGTATCCAGTCGGGGGAAGCTTTCTTT. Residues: CASSIQSGEAFF.

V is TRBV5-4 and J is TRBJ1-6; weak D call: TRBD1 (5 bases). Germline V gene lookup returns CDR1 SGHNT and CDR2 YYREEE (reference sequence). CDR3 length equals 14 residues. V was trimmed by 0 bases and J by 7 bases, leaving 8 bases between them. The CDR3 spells CASSLEGNNSPLHF. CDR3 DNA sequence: TGTGCCAGCAGCTTGGAGGGGAACAATTCACCCCTCCACTTT.

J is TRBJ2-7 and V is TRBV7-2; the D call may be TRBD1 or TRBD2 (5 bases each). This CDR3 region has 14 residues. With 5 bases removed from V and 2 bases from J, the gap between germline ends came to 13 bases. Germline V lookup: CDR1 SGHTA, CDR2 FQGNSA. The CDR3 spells CASSRSRGTYEQYF. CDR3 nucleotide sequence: TGTGCCAGCAGCCGGTCGAGGGGAACCTACGAGCAGTACTTC. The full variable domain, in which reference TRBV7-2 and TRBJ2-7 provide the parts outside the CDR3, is GAGVSQSPSNKVTEKGKDVELRCDPISGHTALYWYRQSLGQGLEFLIYFQGNSAPDKSGLPSDRFSAERTGGSVSTLTIQRTQQEDSAVYLCASSRSRGTYEQYFGPGTRLTVT.

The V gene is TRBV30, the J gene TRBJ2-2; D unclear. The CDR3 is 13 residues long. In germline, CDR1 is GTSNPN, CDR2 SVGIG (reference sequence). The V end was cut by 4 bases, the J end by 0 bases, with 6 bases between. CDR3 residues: CAWTGANTGELFF. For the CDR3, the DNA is TGTGCCTGGACTGGCGCGAACACCGGGGAGCTGTTTTTT.

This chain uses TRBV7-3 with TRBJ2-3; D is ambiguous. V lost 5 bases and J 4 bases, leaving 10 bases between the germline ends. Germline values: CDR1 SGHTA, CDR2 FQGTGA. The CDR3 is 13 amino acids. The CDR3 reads CASSPDDPDTQYF. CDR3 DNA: TGTGCCAGCAGCCCCGACGACCCAGATACGCAGTATTTT.

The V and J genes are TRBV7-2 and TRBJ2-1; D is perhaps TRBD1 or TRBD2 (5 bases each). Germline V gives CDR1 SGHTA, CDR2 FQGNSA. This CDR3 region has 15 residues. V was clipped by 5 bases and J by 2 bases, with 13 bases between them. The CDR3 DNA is TGTGCCAGCAGCCACCGGGACGGACCCTACAATGAGCAGTTCTTC. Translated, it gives CASSHRDGPYNEQFF.

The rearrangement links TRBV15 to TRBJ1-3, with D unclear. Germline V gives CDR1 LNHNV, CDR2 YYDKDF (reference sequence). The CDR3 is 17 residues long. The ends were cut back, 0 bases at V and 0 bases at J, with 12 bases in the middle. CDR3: CATSRDLGTYSGNTIYF. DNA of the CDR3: TGTGCCACCAGCAGAGATTTGGGCACTTACTCTGGAAACACCATATATTTT.

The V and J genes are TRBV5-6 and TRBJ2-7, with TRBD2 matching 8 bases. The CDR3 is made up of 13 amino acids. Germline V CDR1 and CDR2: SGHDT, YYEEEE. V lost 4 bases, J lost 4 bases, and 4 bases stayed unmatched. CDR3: CASSSGSRYEQYF. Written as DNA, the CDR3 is TGTGCCAGCAGCAGCGGGAGCCGATACGAGCAGTACTTC.

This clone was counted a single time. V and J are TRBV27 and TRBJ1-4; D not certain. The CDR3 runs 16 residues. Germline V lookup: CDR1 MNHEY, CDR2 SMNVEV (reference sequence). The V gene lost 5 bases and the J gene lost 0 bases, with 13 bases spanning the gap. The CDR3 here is CASSPHPTATNEKLFF. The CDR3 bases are TGTGCCAGCAGTCCACACCCGACGGCAACTAATGAAAAACTGTTTTTT. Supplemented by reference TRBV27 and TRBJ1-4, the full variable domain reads EAQVTQNPRYLITVTGKKLTVTCSQNMNHEYMSWYRQDPGLGLRQIYYSMNVEVTDKGDVPEGYKVSRKEKRNFPLILESPSPNQTSLYFCASSPHPTATNEKLFFGSGTQLSVL.

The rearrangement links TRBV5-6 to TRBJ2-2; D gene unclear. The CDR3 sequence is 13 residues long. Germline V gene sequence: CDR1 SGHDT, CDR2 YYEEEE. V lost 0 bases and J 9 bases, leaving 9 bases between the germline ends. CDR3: CASSLVAMRELFF. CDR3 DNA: TGTGCCAGCAGCTTGGTGGCTATGAGGGAGCTGTTTTTT.

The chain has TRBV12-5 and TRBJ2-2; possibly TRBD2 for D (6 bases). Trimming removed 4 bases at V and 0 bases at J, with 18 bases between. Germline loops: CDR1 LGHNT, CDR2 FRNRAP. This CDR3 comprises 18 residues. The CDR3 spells CASGSLLRAGTNTGELFF. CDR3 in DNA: TGTGCTAGTGGTTCGCTCCTGAGGGCGGGAACGAACACCGGGGAGCTGTTTTTT.

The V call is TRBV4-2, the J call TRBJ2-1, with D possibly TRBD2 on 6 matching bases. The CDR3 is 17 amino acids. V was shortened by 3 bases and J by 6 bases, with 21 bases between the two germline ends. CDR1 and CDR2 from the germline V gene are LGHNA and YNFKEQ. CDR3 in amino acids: CASSQSYGGRNVNEQFF. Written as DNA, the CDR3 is TGTGCCAGCAGCCAGTCCTACGGGGGAAGGAATGTCAATGAGCAGTTCTTC.

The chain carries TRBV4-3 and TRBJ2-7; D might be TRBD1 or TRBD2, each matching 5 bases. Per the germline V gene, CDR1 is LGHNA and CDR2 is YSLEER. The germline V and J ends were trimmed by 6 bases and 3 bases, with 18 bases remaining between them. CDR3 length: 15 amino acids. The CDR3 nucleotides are TGCGCCAGCAGTCCTAGCTCCCAGGGCCTCTACGAGCAGTACTTC. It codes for CASSPSSQGLYEQYF.

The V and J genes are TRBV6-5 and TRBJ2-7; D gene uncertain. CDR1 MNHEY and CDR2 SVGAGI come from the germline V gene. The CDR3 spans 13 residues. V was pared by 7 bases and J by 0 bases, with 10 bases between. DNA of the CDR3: TGTGCCAGCAACCGTGTGGGCTCCTACGAGCAGTACTTC. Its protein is CASNRVGSYEQYF.

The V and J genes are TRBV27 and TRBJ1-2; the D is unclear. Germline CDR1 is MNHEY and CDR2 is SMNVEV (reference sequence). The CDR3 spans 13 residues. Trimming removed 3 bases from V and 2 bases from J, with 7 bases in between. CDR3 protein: CASSFYGNYGYTF. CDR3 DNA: TGTGCCAGCAGTTTCTACGGAAACTATGGCTACACCTTC.